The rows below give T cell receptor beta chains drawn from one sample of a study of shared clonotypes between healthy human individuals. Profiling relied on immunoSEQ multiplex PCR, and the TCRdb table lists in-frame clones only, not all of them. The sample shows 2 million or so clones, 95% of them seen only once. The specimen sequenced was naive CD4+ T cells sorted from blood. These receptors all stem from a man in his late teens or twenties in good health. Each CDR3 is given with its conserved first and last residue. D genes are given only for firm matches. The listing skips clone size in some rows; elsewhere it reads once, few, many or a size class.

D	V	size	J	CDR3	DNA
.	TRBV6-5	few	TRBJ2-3	CASSRGDTQYF	TGTGCCAGCAGTAGGGGGGATACGCAGTATTTT
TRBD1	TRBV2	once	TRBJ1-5	CASSAVDRVQNSNQPQHF	TGTGCCAGCAGTGCGGTTGACAGGGTGCAAAATAGCAATCAGCCCCAGCATTTT
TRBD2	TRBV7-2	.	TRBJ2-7	CASSSSGRAPYEQYF	TGTGCCAGCAGCTCAAGCGGGAGGGCCCCCTACGAGCAGTACTTC
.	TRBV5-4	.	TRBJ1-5	CASSLDSNQPQHF	TGTGCCAGCAGCTTAGACAGTAATCAGCCCCAGCATTTT
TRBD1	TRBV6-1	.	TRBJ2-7	CASSLAGGHEQYF	TGTGCCAGCAGTCTAGCAGGGGGCCACGAGCAGTACTTC
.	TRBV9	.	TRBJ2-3	CASSVVEGRPTDTQYF	TGTGCCAGCAGCGTAGTAGAGGGCCGACCCACAGATACGCAGTATTTT
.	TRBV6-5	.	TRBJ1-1	CASSYAYGVNTEAFF	TGTGCCAGCAGTTACGCCTATGGGGTGAACACTGAAGCTTTCTTT
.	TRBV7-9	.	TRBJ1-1	CASSPNTGTEAFF	TGTGCCAGCAGCCCTAACACCGGGACCGAAGCTTTCTTT
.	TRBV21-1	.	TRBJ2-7	CASSNRTSGAYEQYF	TGTGCCAGCAGCAACAGGACTAGCGGAGCCTACGAGCAGTACTTC
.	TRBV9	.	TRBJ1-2	CASSEEGVRTGYTF	TGTGCCAGCAGCGAAGAGGGAGTCAGGACTGGCTACACCTTC